Each of the 21 T cell receptor beta chains below was sequenced from the same sample in a study of T cell responses to AZD1222 COVID-19 vaccine. Generated by immunoSEQ multiplex PCR, the TCRdb table keeps only in-frame clones and is missing some. Of some 190,000 clones in the sample, about nine tenths are singletons; the top ten hold roughly 1.9%. Source: peripheral blood, taken 28 days after the second AZD1222 dose. These receptors all stem from an adult who received the AZD1222 COVID-19 vaccine.

The chain couples TRBV5-5 to TRBJ2-7; a weak D match, TRBD2 (5 bases). V dropped 1 base and J dropped 1 base, with 15 bases sitting between them. This CDR3 has 16 residues. Per the germline V gene, CDR1 is SGHKS and CDR2 is YYEKEE (reference sequence). The DNA for the CDR3 is TGTGCCAGCAGCTTGTGGGGAACATCGGGGTCCTACGAGCAGTACTTC. This gives the protein CASSLWGTSGSYEQYF.

The chain employs TRBV5-1 and TRBJ2-7, with 8 positions matching TRBD2. Germline CDR1 is SGHRS and CDR2 is YFSETQ. The CDR3 extends over 15 amino acids. J gave up 4 bases and V 1 base, and 7 bases lay outside the gene matches. This CDR3 is CASSLLTSGEYEQYF. In DNA, the CDR3 is TGCGCCAGCAGCTTGCTCACTAGCGGAGAATACGAGCAGTACTTC. The full variable domain, its missing parts supplied by reference TRBV5-1 and TRBJ2-7, is KAGVTQTPRYLIKTRGQQVTLSCSPISGHRSVSWYQQTPGQGLQFLFEYFSETQRNKGNFPGRFSGRQFSNSRSEMNVSTLELGDSALYLCASSLLTSGEYEQYFGPGTRLTVT.

This chain joins TRBV30 and TRBJ1-2; 7 bases line up with TRBD1. Germline V lookup: CDR1 GTSNPN, CDR2 SVGIG (reference sequence). V lost 3 bases to trimming and J lost 8 bases; unmatched junction nucleotides: 3. This CDR3 has 11 amino acids. CDR3 sequence (DNA): TGTGCCTGGAGGACAGGGAGAGGCTACACCTTC. This encodes CAWRTGRGYTF.

J is TRBJ1-6 and V is TRBV4-1; no clear D. The V gene lost 4 bases and the J gene lost 9 bases, with 19 bases spanning the gap. Germline V gene sequence: CDR1 MGHRA, CDR2 YSYEKL. The CDR3 sequence is 16 residues long. In nucleotides, the CDR3 is TGCGCCAGCAGCCCCCCGGGAACGGGGATCGGTTCACCCCTCCACTTT. The encoded protein is CASSPPGTGIGSPLHF.

This clone was counted only a few times. This rearrangement joins TRBV16 to TRBJ2-7; D remains unclear. CDR1 and CDR2 (germline): KGHSY, FQNENV. The CDR3 contains 14 residues. V lost 0 bases and J 3 bases, leaving 9 bases between the germline ends. Here the CDR3 reads CASSQSGGRYEQYF. CDR3 sequence (DNA): TGTGCCAGCAGCCAATCGGGTGGGCGCTACGAGCAGTACTTC.

The rearrangement links TRBV11-2 to TRBJ1-2; TRBD1 aligns across 7 bases. CDR3 length: 14 amino acids. V shed 5 bases and J 1 base; nucleotides not matched to a gene: 4. The germline V gene encodes CDR1 SGHAT and CDR2 FQNNGV. Written as DNA, the CDR3 is TGTGCCAGCAGCCCCTCAGGGGGTAACTATGGCTACACCTTC. It encodes CASSPSGGNYGYTF.

The rearrangement joins TRBV4-3 to TRBJ2-7; 8 nucleotides align to TRBD1. Trimming at V came to 0 bases and at J to 4 bases, leaving 5 bases not matched to a gene. The CDR3 loop spans 15 amino acids. The V gene's germline CDR1 is LGHNA and CDR2 YSLEER. The CDR3 protein is CASSQERQGAYEQYF. The CDR3, as DNA: TGCGCCAGCAGCCAAGAACGTCAGGGGGCTTACGAGCAGTACTTC.

The chain is built from TRBV2 and TRBJ2-3; D is unclear. Germline V gene data show CDR1 as SNHLY and CDR2 as FYNNEI. V was trimmed by 6 bases and J by 6 bases, leaving 7 bases between them. This CDR3 is 11 amino acids long. CDR3 in amino acids: CASRVLDTQYF. The CDR3 bases are TGTGCCAGCAGGGTTTTGGATACGCAGTATTTT.

The V and J genes are TRBV7-2 and TRBJ2-3, with D maybe TRBD1 (5 bases). V shed 5 bases and J shed 5 bases, with 14 bases lying between them. Germline values: CDR1 SGHTA, CDR2 FQGNSA. The CDR3 is 14 amino acids. CDR3 region: CASSKNRRLDTQYF. The CDR3 DNA sequence: TGTGCCAGCAGCAAGAACAGGCGCTTAGATACGCAGTATTTT.

The chain carries TRBV19 and TRBJ2-1, with 7 bases lining up with TRBD2. Germline V gene sequence: CDR1 LNHDA, CDR2 SQIVND (reference sequence). J gave up 6 bases and V 7 bases, and 15 bases lay outside the gene matches. CDR3 length: 16 residues. The CDR3 DNA is TGTGCCAGTAAGGCGGGAGCCAACATGGATTTCAATGAGCAGTTCTTC. As protein: CASKAGANMDFNEQFF.

This chain joins TRBV2 and TRBJ1-2; no reliable D call. Deletions cut 1 base from V and 1 base from J, with 7 bases between. From germline, CDR1 is SNHLY and CDR2 FYNNEI. The CDR3 runs 14 residues. CDR3 nucleotide sequence: TGTGCCAGCAGTGAAGGAAAGCTTAACTATGGCTACACCTTC. It translates to CASSEGKLNYGYTF.

The V gene is TRBV11-2, the J gene TRBJ2-5; 13 nucleotides match TRBD2. There are 14 residues in the CDR3. J was trimmed by 6 bases and V by 6 bases; bases with no gene match: 4. Germline values: CDR1 SGHAT, CDR2 FQNNGV. CDR3 in amino acids: CASRRLAGGKTQYF. The CDR3 DNA follows: TGTGCCAGCAGGAGACTAGCGGGGGGTAAGACCCAGTACTTC. The whole variable domain, remainder taken from reference TRBV11-2 and TRBJ2-5, is EAGVAQSPRYKIIEKRQSVAFWCNPISGHATLYWYQQILGQGPKLLIQFQNNGVVDDSQLPKDRFSAERLKGVDSTLKIQPAKLEDSAVYLCASRRLAGGKTQYFGPGTRLLVL.

CDR3 sequence reads: CASSLFGVNTEAFF. CDR3 in DNA: TGTGCCAGCAGCTTGTTTGGTGTGAACACTGAAGCTTTCTTT. This chain links TRBV5-8 with TRBJ1-1; D not resolved. CDR1 and CDR2 from the germline V gene are SGHTS and YDEGEE. The CDR3 has 14 amino acids. Trimming took 1 base from V and 0 from J, leaving 7 bases between them.

The chain joins TRBV9 to TRBJ2-7, with TRBD2 identical over 8 bases. Trimming took 4 bases from V and 3 from J; bases not matched to a gene: 9. The CDR3 consists of 15 residues. Germline lookup yields CDR1 SGDLS and CDR2 YYNGEE. The chain's CDR3 is CASSTTGTRDYEQYF. The CDR3 DNA reads TGTGCCAGCAGCACAACCGGGACTAGGGACTACGAGCAGTACTTC.

CDR3 in amino acids: CAWSSGLRSYNSPLHF. CDR3 bases: TGTGCCTGGAGTTCAGGACTGCGCTCCTATAATTCACCCCTCCACTTT. The genes are TRBV30 and TRBJ1-6; D gene uncertain. This CDR3 has 16 residues. V dropped 2 bases and J dropped 0 bases, with 11 bases sitting between them. The germline CDR1 and CDR2 sequences are GTSNPN and SVGIG (reference sequence).

CDR3 DNA sequence: TGTGCCAGCAGCTTAGCGACTACCGGGGAGCTGTTTTTT. This sequence encodes CASSLATTGELFF. The chain couples TRBV7-9 to TRBJ2-2; D gene unclear. Germline V gene lookup returns CDR1 SEHNR and CDR2 FQNEAQ (reference sequence). With 0 bases removed from V and 5 bases from J, the gap between germline ends came to 4 bases. CDR3 length: 13 residues.

In DNA, the CDR3 is TGTGCCAGCAGCGTAGAACTATCTGGGGGCTATGGCTACACCTTC. Protein product: CASSVELSGGYGYTF. V and J are TRBV9 and TRBJ1-2, with D perhaps TRBD1 (5 bases). The germline CDR1 and CDR2 sequences are SGDLS and YYNGEE. Deletions cut 0 bases from V and 4 bases from J, with 13 bases between. CDR3 length equals 15 residues.

The chain has TRBV5-4 and TRBJ1-2; the match to TRBD1 covers 7 bases. CDR3 length: 14 residues. CDR1 and CDR2 from the germline V gene are SGHNT and YYREEE (reference sequence). The V and J ends lost 3 bases and 0 bases, in that order; junction bases with no gene match: 2. CDR3 DNA sequence: TGTGCCAGCAGCTGGGACAGAGCTAACTATGGCTACACCTTC. It encodes CASSWDRANYGYTF.

The V gene is TRBV28, the J gene TRBJ2-1; TRBD2 is a possible D gene (6 bases). Looked up from germline, CDR1 is MDHEN and CDR2 is SYDVKM. The V end was cut by 5 bases, the J end by 0 bases, with 11 bases between. The CDR3 runs to 15 residues. The DNA for the CDR3 is TGTGCCAGCAGTGAGACTAGACTCTCCTACAATGAGCAGTTCTTC. It specifies CASSETRLSYNEQFF.

V usage is TRBV19 and J usage is TRBJ1-5; 7 nucleotides line up with TRBD1. Trimming cost V 8 bases and J 2 bases; bases outside gene matches: 9. The CDR3 loop spans 15 amino acids. Germline V gives CDR1 LNHDA, CDR2 SQIVND (reference sequence). CDR3 nucleotides: TGTGCCAGTGGACTAGACAGGGTTGGCAATCAGCCCCAGCATTTT. It yields the protein CASGLDRVGNQPQHF.

The chain joins TRBV12-3 or TRBV12-4 to TRBJ1-5; TRBD1 matches 8 bases. After removal of 6 bases from V and 6 bases from J, the junction contained 4 bases not matched to a gene. The CDR3 is 13 residues long. The CDR3 DNA reads TGTGCCAGCAGCGGACAGGGAGGTCAGCCCCAGCATTTT. This gives the protein CASSGQGGQPQHF.